This TCR beta chain was sequenced in a study of blood T cell repertoires in COVID-19. This CDR3 region has 19 residues. Germline CDR1 and CDR2: MNHEY and SMNVEV (reference sequence). V lost 3 bases to trimming and J lost 2 bases; unmatched junction nucleotides: 13. Those who participated ranged in age from about 18 to 89 years and resided in 20 to 30 US areas. Clinical history reported by participants formed the basis on which cohorts were assigned. This table comes from immunoSEQ multiplex PCR, and its TCRdb copy is limited to in-frame clones, with some not included. The top ten clones hold 15% to 20% of a sample with about 160,000 clones, more than 70% of them seen once.

Sequencing was done on a sample of PBMCs or T cells enriched from blood (not recorded which). V gene TRBV27 combines with J gene TRBJ1-1; 12 nucleotides line up with TRBD1. The sequence was collected from a man between 60 and 70 years old who had recovered from COVID-19. Here the CDR3 DNA reads TGTGCCAGCAGTTTGCGACCGGGACAGGGGGCAATGGGAAACACTGAAGCTTTCTTT. It encodes CASSLRPGQGAMGNTEAFF.